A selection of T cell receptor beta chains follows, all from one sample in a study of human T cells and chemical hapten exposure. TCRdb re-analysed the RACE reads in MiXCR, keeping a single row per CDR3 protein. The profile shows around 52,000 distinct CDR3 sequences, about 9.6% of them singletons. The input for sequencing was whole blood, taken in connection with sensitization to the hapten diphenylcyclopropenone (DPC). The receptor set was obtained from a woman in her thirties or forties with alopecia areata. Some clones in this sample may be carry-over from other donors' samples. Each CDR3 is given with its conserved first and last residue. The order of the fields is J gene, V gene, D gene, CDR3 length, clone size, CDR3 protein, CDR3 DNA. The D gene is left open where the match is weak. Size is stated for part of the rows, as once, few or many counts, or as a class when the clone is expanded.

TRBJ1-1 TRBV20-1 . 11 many CSARMYTEAFF TGCAGTGCAAGAATGTACACTGAAGCTTTCTTT
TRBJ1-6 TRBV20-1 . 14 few CSARGYSYNSPLHF TGCAGTGCCAGGGGTTACTCCTATAATTCACCCCTCCACTTT
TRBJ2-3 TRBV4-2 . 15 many CASSQRAGATDTQYF TGTGCCAGCAGCCAAAGGGCGGGGGCCACAGATACGCAGTATTTT
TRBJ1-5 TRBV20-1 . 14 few CSARESSIIQPQHF TGCAGTGCTAGAGAAAGCAGTATTATTCAGCCCCAGCATTTT
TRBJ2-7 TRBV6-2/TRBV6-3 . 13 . CASSYELTYEQYF TGTGCCAGCAGTTACGAGCTAACCTACGAGCAGTACTTC
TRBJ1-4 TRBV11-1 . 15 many CASSLLAAPNEKLFF TGTGCCAGCAGCTTACTCGCCGCTCCCAATGAAAAACTGTTTTTT
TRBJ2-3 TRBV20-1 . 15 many CSASKGLGTTDTQYF TGCAGTGCTAGCAAGGGGTTGGGCACCACAGATACGCAGTATTTT
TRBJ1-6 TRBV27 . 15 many CASSSIGSYNSPLHF TGTGCCAGCAGTTCTATCGGCTCCTATAATTCACCCCTCCACTTT
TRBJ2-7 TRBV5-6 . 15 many CASSLVGRGQDRFYF TGTGCCAGCAGCTTGGTGGGTAGGGGACAAGACCGATTTTACTTC
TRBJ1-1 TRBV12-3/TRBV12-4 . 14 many CASSPGQTNTEAFF TGTGCCAGCAGTCCGGGACAAACGAACACTGAAGCTTTCTTT
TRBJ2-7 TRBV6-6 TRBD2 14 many CASSYGTSSSEQYF TGTGCCAGCAGTTACGGGACTAGTTCTTCCGAGCAGTACTTC
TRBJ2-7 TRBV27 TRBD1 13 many CASSLGQPYEQYF TGTGCCAGCAGTTTGGGACAGCCGTACGAGCAGTACTTC
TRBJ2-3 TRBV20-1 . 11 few CSARAPDTQYF TGCAGTGCTAGAGCACCAGATACGCAGTATTTT
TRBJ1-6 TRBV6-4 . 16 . CASSDPTDRNNSPLHF TGTGCCAGCAGTGACCCGACAGACCGAAATAATTCACCCCTCCACTTT
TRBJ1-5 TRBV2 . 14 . CASSAGESNQPQHF TGTGCCAGCAGCGCAGGGGAGAGTAATCAGCCCCAGCATTTT
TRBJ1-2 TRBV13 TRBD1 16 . CASSLRQGDNNYGYTF TGTGCCAGCAGCTTAAGACAGGGTGACAATAACTATGGCTACACCTTC
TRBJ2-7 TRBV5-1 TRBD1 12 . CASSWTGYEQYF TGCGCCAGCAGCTGGACAGGATACGAGCAGTACTTC
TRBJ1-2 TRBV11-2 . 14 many CASSSYRAGGGYTF TGTGCCAGCAGCTCATACAGGGCAGGCGGAGGCTACACCTTC
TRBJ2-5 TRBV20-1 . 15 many CSARDLGQKTETQYF TGCAGTGCTAGAGATCTGGGACAAAAGACCGAGACCCAGTACTTC
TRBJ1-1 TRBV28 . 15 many CASIGRGTEHTEAFF TGTGCCAGCATTGGAAGGGGAACAGAGCACACTGAAGCTTTCTTT
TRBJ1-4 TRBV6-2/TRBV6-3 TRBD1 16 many CASSYSRSTGYEKLFF TGTGCCAGCAGTTACTCAAGATCGACAGGGTATGAAAAACTGTTTTTT
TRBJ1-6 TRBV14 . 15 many CASSQALGYHSPLHF TGTGCCAGCAGCCAAGCTTTGGGCTATCATTCACCCCTCCACTTT
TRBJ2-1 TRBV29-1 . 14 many CSIPDSKSYNEQFF TGCAGCATACCCGACAGTAAGAGCTACAATGAGCAGTTCTTC
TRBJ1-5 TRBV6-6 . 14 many CASSYPGLRQPQHF TGTGCCAGCAGTTACCCAGGGTTAAGACAGCCCCAGCATTTT
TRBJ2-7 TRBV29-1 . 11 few CSVEGHDEQYF TGCAGCGTTGAGGGGCACGACGAGCAGTACTTC
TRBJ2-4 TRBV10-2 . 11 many CASSAQNIQYF TGCGCCAGCAGTGCCCAAAACATTCAGTACTTC
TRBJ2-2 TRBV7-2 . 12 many CASSVYTGELFF TGTGCCAGCAGCGTATACACCGGGGAGCTGTTTTTT
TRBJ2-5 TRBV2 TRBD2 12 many CASSGLAGTQYF TGTGCCAGCAGTGGACTAGCGGGGACCCAGTACTTC
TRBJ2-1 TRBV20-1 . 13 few CSGRVHPANEQFF TGCAGCGGTCGGGTCCACCCCGCGAATGAGCAGTTCTTC
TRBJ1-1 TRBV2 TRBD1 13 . CASRGQGATEAFF TGTGCCAGCAGGGGACAGGGGGCCACTGAAGCTTTCTTT
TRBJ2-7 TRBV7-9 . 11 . CASSSRTEQYF TGTGCCAGCAGCTCTAGAACCGAGCAGTACTTC
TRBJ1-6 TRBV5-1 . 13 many CASRHSYNSPLHF TGCGCCAGCAGGCACTCCTATAATTCACCCCTCCACTTT
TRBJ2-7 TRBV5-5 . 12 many CASSAGLGEQYF TGTGCCAGCAGCGCCGGACTGGGCGAGCAGTACTTC